This T cell receptor beta chain is from a study of CD8 T cells in ankylosing spondylitis. This clonotype came up many times. Its antigen is as yet unknown. Study-wide findings and caveats: Clones linked with disease were CD8+ and fairly uncommon in the peripheral blood. Several of the motif variants were reported before in synovial fluid and blood from reactive arthritis. Within matched ankylosing spondylitis synovial fluid, disease-linked clones were reportedly significantly enriched.

Scientists made TCR beta libraries using quantitative 5'-RACE with molecular barcodes. TCRdb reanalysed the 5' RACE reads using MiXCR and keeps one entry per CDR3 protein. Of approximately 60,000 distinct CDR3 sequences listed, 6% to 8% are singletons. CDR1 DFQATT and CDR2 SNEGSKA come from the germline V gene (reference sequence). Trimming at V came to 6 bases and at J to 0 bases, leaving 7 bases not matched to a gene. The CDR3 totals 14 residues. The sample taken for sequencing was synovial fluid, either unsorted or a sorted T cell fraction (not recorded which). The chain combines TRBV20-1 with TRBJ1-1, with 7 bases matching TRBD1. The sequence was obtained from a male donor with ankylosing spondylitis. DNA of the CDR3: TGCAGTGCCAGTCCGGGACAGTTGAACACTGAAGCTTTCTTT. Its protein is CSASPGQLNTEAFF.